One sample yielded the 31 T cell receptor beta chains listed below, sequenced in a study of response to subunit inactivated influenza vaccine. Each CDR3 protein is one row after TCRdb ran MiXCR on the RT-PCR reads. The data hold 450,000 to 700,000 distinct CDR3 sequences, with approximately 14% observed a single time. Here the sequenced sample was PBMCs from blood, taken approximately 13 days after vaccination. These receptors all stem from a man between 50 and 59 years old who received an inactivated influenza vaccine.

This clonotype occurred a few times. This chain links TRBV27 with TRBJ2-7; 8 bases are shared with TRBD2. The V gene's germline CDR1 is MNHEY and CDR2 SMNVEV (reference sequence). The CDR3 has 18 residues. Trimming took 1 base from V and 5 from J; bases not matched to a gene: 16. The CDR3 DNA sequence: TGTGCCAGCAGTTTATTGTTCGACGGGGGGGCCTCTGGGAACGAGCAGTACTTC. This translates into CASSLLFDGGASGNEQYF.

The V call is TRBV23-1, the J call TRBJ1-2; D call uncertain. TRBV23-1 is assigned to the ORF class and has an uncertain function. Trimming left V 6 bases short and J 5 bases short, with 13 bases between. The CDR3 runs to 13 residues. CDR3: CASSPRSQYGYTF. The CDR3 nucleotides are TGCGCCAGCAGCCCCCGGAGTCAATATGGCTACACCTTC.

This clonotype was recorded a few times. The gene calls are TRBV5-1 and TRBJ1-1, with D hard to call. The CDR3 has 16 amino acids. Deletions cut 0 bases from V and 0 bases from J, with 12 bases between. Germline loops: CDR1 SGHRS, CDR2 YFSETQ. CDR3 in amino acids: CASSLAVHGMNTEAFF. DNA of the CDR3: TGCGCCAGCAGCTTGGCCGTCCACGGGATGAACACTGAAGCTTTCTTT.

The rearrangement joins TRBV7-8 to TRBJ2-1, with 11 bases that match TRBD2. V trimming: 2 bases; J trimming: 2 bases; junction bases outside the gene matches: 11. The CDR3 covers 19 residues. Germline V lookup: CDR1 SGHVS, CDR2 FQNEAQ. CDR3 sequence (DNA): TGTGCCAGCAGCTTACCGGGACTAGCGGCAATTAGCACCTACAATGAGCAGTTCTTC. Its protein product is CASSLPGLAAISTYNEQFF.

V gene TRBV5-6 combines with J gene TRBJ2-1; D possibly corresponds to TRBD1 (6 bases). This CDR3 region has 14 residues. The germline V gene has CDR1 SGHDT and CDR2 YYEEEE. V was clipped by 4 bases and J by 5 bases, with 13 bases between them. In DNA form, the CDR3 reads TGTGCCAGCAGCGGACGGACAGCAAACAATGAGCAGTTCTTC. It encodes CASSGRTANNEQFF.

This clonotype has only a few counts. The rearrangement uses TRBV5-1 and TRBJ2-1, with TRBD2 matching over 8 bases. CDR3 length: 15 residues. Germline CDR1 SGHRS, CDR2 YFSETQ. V gave up 5 bases and J gave up 7 bases; unmatched junction bases: 11. CDR3 DNA sequence: TGCGCCAGCAGTCCTGGGGCAGCGGGGGATAATGAGCAGTTCTTC. Translation gives CASSPGAAGDNEQFF.

In this sample, this clonotype turned up a few times. The V call is TRBV15, the J call TRBJ2-4, with TRBD2 matching over 9 bases. This CDR3 is built from 16 residues. V shed 1 base and J 8 bases; nucleotides not matched to a gene: 9. Germline V gives CDR1 LNHNV, CDR2 YYDKDF (reference sequence). Written as DNA, the CDR3 is TGTGCCACCAGCAGAGTTCTAGCGGGAAGTTCGGACATTCAGTACTTC. Protein sequence: CATSRVLAGSSDIQYF.

This clonotype turned up a few times. The chain joins TRBV7-9 to TRBJ2-3; TRBD2 aligns across 9 bases. V lost 6 bases and J lost 5; bases outside the gene matches: 9. Germline CDR1 is SEHNR and CDR2 is FQNEAQ (reference sequence). The CDR3 spans 15 residues. The CDR3 protein is CASREAGGHQDTQYF. The CDR3 nucleotides are TGTGCCAGCAGGGAAGCGGGGGGCCATCAAGATACGCAGTATTTT.

This clonotype came up a few times. The gene calls are TRBV11-2 and TRBJ1-2; 8 nucleotides match TRBD1. The length of the CDR3 is 12 residues. V was pared by 5 bases and J by 8 bases, with 4 bases of the junction left unmatched. Per germline, CDR1 SGHAT and CDR2 FQNNGV. Here the CDR3 DNA reads TGTGCCAGCAGCGCGGCAGGGGGCGGCTACACCTTC. The encoded protein is CASSAAGGGYTF.

The chain recombines TRBV20-1 with TRBJ2-5; D is possibly TRBD2 (6 bases). The CDR3 is 18 amino acids. V was clipped by 2 bases and J by 2 bases, with 24 bases between them. Germline V gene lookup returns CDR1 DFQATT and CDR2 SNEGSKA (reference sequence). The CDR3 region has the DNA TGCAGTGCTAGAAACCGGGCGACTCCGCGAGGACTACAAGAGACCCAGTACTTC. Residues: CSARNRATPRGLQETQYF.

This clonotype was seen only a few times. This sequence joins TRBV29-1 and TRBJ2-1; D is perhaps TRBD1 (6 bases). This CDR3 comprises 16 residues. Looked up from germline, CDR1 is SQVTM and CDR2 is ANQGSEA. Trimming removed 4 bases from V and 3 bases from J, with 19 bases in between. Written as DNA, the CDR3 is TGCAGCGTTGTTGGGGCGGACAGCTTTCGCTACAATGAGCAGTTCTTC. Translated, it gives CSVVGADSFRYNEQFF.

This clonotype came up a few times. This chain joins TRBV7-2 and TRBJ1-1; D uncertain. CDR3 size: 14 residues. V was cut by 5 bases and J by 6 bases, with 16 bases left in between. The germline CDR1 and CDR2 sequences are SGHTA and FQGNSA. CDR3 protein: CASSHSRAQPEAFF. CDR3 bases: TGTGCCAGCAGCCACAGTAGAGCTCAACCTGAAGCTTTCTTT.

The chain has TRBV24-1 and TRBJ2-3; 8 bases line up with TRBD2. The germline CDR1 and CDR2 sequences are KGHDR and SFDVKD. Trimming took 4 bases from V and 0 from J; bases not matched to a gene: 2. This CDR3 region has 15 residues. CDR3 protein: CATSETGGSTDTQYF. CDR3 DNA sequence: TGTGCCACCAGTGAAACGGGAGGGAGCACAGATACGCAGTATTTT.

This clonotype has ten or more counts. V usage is TRBV5-1 and J usage is TRBJ1-2; 10 nucleotides agree with TRBD1. The ends lost 4 bases at V and 8 bases at J; junction bases unmatched: 5. Germline V gives CDR1 SGHRS, CDR2 YFSETQ. This CDR3 spans 13 amino acids. This chain's CDR3 is CASSPGTGEGYTF. CDR3 sequence (DNA): TGCGCCAGCAGCCCGGGGACAGGGGAAGGCTACACCTTC.

The chain is built from TRBV12-3 or TRBV12-4 and TRBJ2-5; D ambiguous. Trimming left V 4 bases short and J 0 bases short, with 15 bases between. The CDR3 loop spans 16 amino acids. CDR3 in amino acids: CASSSPTLTYQETQYF. CDR3 bases: TGTGCCAGCAGTTCCCCCACTTTAACGTACCAAGAGACCCAGTACTTC.

This chain connects TRBV30 to TRBJ2-1; D uncertain. The V gene's germline CDR1 is GTSNPN and CDR2 SVGIG (reference sequence). The V gene lost 4 bases and the J gene lost 6 bases, with 13 bases spanning the gap. The CDR3 totals 13 residues. The CDR3 here is CAWTGSRRNEQFF. In nucleotides, the CDR3 is TGTGCCTGGACCGGGTCTCGGCGCAATGAGCAGTTCTTC.

In this sample, this clonotype turned up a few times. The chain combines TRBV12-3 or TRBV12-4 with TRBJ2-3, with 8 bases identical to TRBD1. Unmatched junction bases numbered 7, after V lost 4 bases and J lost 1 base. This CDR3 comprises 16 residues. The CDR3 nucleotides are TGTGCCAGCAGTTCATACGGGACAGGCGGCACAGATACGCAGTATTTT. Its translation: CASSSYGTGGTDTQYF.

This clonotype was recorded many times. The rearrangement links TRBV7-9 to TRBJ2-2; D could derive from TRBD1 or TRBD2 (5 bases each). Trimming cost V 3 bases and J 5 bases, with 10 bases left between them. This CDR3 is built from 14 residues. CDR1 and CDR2 (germline): SEHNR, FQNEAQ (reference sequence). The CDR3 loop reads CASSLGRGTGELFF. The CDR3, as DNA: TGTGCCAGCAGCTTGGGGCGAGGGACCGGGGAGCTGTTTTTT.

The chain uses TRBV4-1 and TRBJ2-7; weak D call: TRBD1 (5 bases). Deletions cut 1 base from V and 2 bases from J, with 15 bases between. This CDR3 region has 16 residues. Germline assignment: CDR1 MGHRA and CDR2 YSYEKL. Written as DNA, the CDR3 is TGCGCCAGCAGCCAAGCGTGGCAGGGTCCGACCTACGAGCAGTACTTC. This gives the protein CASSQAWQGPTYEQYF.

The sample holds a few counts of this clonotype. This chain uses TRBV5-1 with TRBJ1-1; D uncertain. This CDR3 comprises 15 residues. The germline V and J ends were trimmed by 2 bases and 6 bases, with 17 bases remaining between them. CDR1 and CDR2 from the germline V gene are SGHRS and YFSETQ. The DNA of the CDR3 is TGCGCCAGCAGCTTTGAGGCAGATTCAACCTCTGAAGCTTTCTTT. Residues: CASSFEADSTSEAFF.

This chain links TRBV10-3 with TRBJ1-5, with D tentatively TRBD1 (5 bases). V was shortened by 0 bases and J by 3 bases, with 9 bases between the two germline ends. This CDR3 has 15 amino acids. Germline values: CDR1 ENHRY, CDR2 SYGVKD. CDR3 DNA sequence: TGTGCCATCAGTGAGTCGGGCGGGACCAATCAGCCCCAGCATTTT. Its translation is CAISESGGTNQPQHF.

This clonotype came up a few times. The V gene is TRBV4-2, the J gene TRBJ1-1; D remains ambiguous. The CDR3 contains 14 residues. From germline, CDR1 is LGHNA and CDR2 YNFKEQ. Trimming removed 1 base from V and 0 bases from J, with 6 bases in between. The CDR3 loop reads CASSQAYMNTEAFF. CDR3 DNA sequence: TGTGCCAGCAGCCAAGCATACATGAACACTGAAGCTTTCTTT.

The chain joins TRBV20-1 to TRBJ2-7; 8 nucleotides agree with TRBD2. The V and J ends lost 0 bases and 2 bases, in that order; junction bases with no gene match: 6. The CDR3 consists of 15 residues. Germline assignment: CDR1 DFQATT and CDR2 SNEGSKA (reference sequence). This CDR3 is CSARDFGTRAYEQYF. The DNA for the CDR3 is TGCAGTGCTAGAGATTTCGGGACTAGAGCCTACGAGCAGTACTTC.

The table lists this clonotype with a few counts. The chain uses TRBV6-4 and TRBJ2-7; TRBD2 agrees at 7 bases. The J segment lost 4 bases and the V segment lost 7 bases, leaving 34 bases of the junction unmatched. The germline V gene encodes CDR1 MRHNA and CDR2 SNTAGT. This CDR3 is 22 amino acids long. The CDR3 nucleotides are TGTGCCAGCACCCAACCCTTGACTCTAACCCGGTTTGCGGGAGCGAGAACATACGAGCAGTACTTC. Protein sequence: CASTQPLTLTRFAGARTYEQYF.

This clonotype was counted a few times. The rearrangement uses TRBV4-3 and TRBJ2-1, with 8 bases fitting TRBD2. This CDR3 contains 18 residues. The germline V gene has CDR1 LGHNA and CDR2 YSLEER. V trimming: 0 bases; J trimming: 0 bases; junction bases outside the gene matches: 7. The CDR3 loop is CASSQEASGHPSYNEQFF. The CDR3 DNA sequence: TGCGCCAGCAGCCAAGAGGCTAGCGGGCACCCCTCCTACAATGAGCAGTTCTTC.

This clonotype was observed a handful of times. The rearrangement uses TRBV15 and TRBJ1-2; 8 bases are a match to TRBD1. The trim removed 5 bases at V and 6 bases at J, leaving 8 bases unmatched. Looked up from germline, CDR1 is LNHNV and CDR2 is YYDKDF (reference sequence). There are 14 residues in the CDR3. The DNA of the CDR3 is TGTGCCACCAGCGGATTTGGACAGGGCAATGGCTACACCTTC. It translates to CATSGFGQGNGYTF.

There are many counts of this clonotype. The V and J genes are TRBV12-3 or TRBV12-4 and TRBJ2-2; a weak D match, TRBD1 (6 bases). Trimming stripped 11 bases from V and 1 base from J, with 8 bases between. This CDR3 region has 12 residues. The CDR3 loop reads CAQGQNTGELFF. The CDR3 DNA follows: TGTGCCCAGGGACAGAACACCGGGGAGCTGTTTTTT.

This clonotype was recorded a few times. V and J are TRBV4-3 and TRBJ2-1; 9 bases map to TRBD2. The CDR3 has 18 residues. With V trimmed by 0 bases and J by 4 bases, 10 bases remained unmatched. CDR1 and CDR2 (germline): LGHNA, YSLEER. The CDR3 sequence: CASSQEVEVLAGYNEQFF. CDR3 nucleotides: TGCGCCAGCAGCCAAGAAGTCGAGGTGCTAGCGGGATACAATGAGCAGTTCTTC.

The gene calls are TRBV7-2 and TRBJ2-4; D call uncertain. CDR1 and CDR2 (germline): SGHTA, FQGNSA. This CDR3 is 14 amino acids long. Trimming pared 4 bases from V and 4 bases from J, leaving 11 bases between. CDR3 DNA: TGTGCCAGCAGCTCGGGCGTGGGGAAAAACATTCAGTACTTC. The encoded protein is CASSSGVGKNIQYF.

This clonotype was detected many times. This chain connects TRBV7-2 to TRBJ1-5, with D hard to call. The CDR3 is made up of 15 amino acids. The ends were cut back, 1 base at V and 4 bases at J, with 11 bases in the middle. CDR1 and CDR2 (germline): SGHTA, FQGNSA. CDR3 sequence reads: CASSLDGYGNQPQHF. In DNA form, the CDR3 reads TGTGCCAGCAGCTTAGATGGGTATGGTAATCAGCCCCAGCATTTT. The whole variable domain, remainder taken from reference TRBV7-2 and TRBJ1-5, is GAGVSQSPSNKVTEKGKDVELRCDPISGHTALYWYRQSLGQGLEFLIYFQGNSAPDKSGLPSDRFSAERTGGSVSTLTIQRTQQEDSAVYLCASSLDGYGNQPQHFGDGTRLSIL.

The J gene is TRBJ2-3, the V gene TRBV6-1; D perhaps matches TRBD1 (6 bases). There are 15 residues in the CDR3. Germline V gene sequence: CDR1 MNHNS, CDR2 SASEGT. The V and J ends lost 7 bases and 0 bases respectively, with 14 bases between them. The CDR3 loop is CASNTGHASTDTQYF. In DNA, the CDR3 is TGTGCCAGCAATACGGGACACGCTAGCACAGATACGCAGTATTTT.